This T cell receptor beta chain was sequenced in a study of shared clonotypes between healthy human individuals. Study-level background: Serving as donors were two women and three men, whose ages spanned 18 to 49. Study-wide points: Approximately 5% was the fraction of naive CD4 clonotypes found shared across four donors.

As to this clone: Its antigen is currently unknown.

This CDR3 comprises 15 residues. V was clipped by 1 base and J by 5 bases; unmatched bases: 5. Per the germline V gene, CDR1 is MDHEN and CDR2 is SYDVKM. Each cell subset's genomic DNA was divided evenly among several immunoSEQ plates. Generated by immunoSEQ multiplex PCR, the TCRdb table keeps only in-frame clones and is missing some. The sample lists more than 1.2 million clones; approximately 98.5% were seen once. Material for sequencing was naive CD4+ T cells sorted from blood. Subset denoted: CD45RA+ positively selected. The origin of this receptor is a young man in good health. The chain carries TRBV28 and TRBJ1-1; 9 positions match TRBD1. CDR3 nucleotides: TGTGCCAGCAGTTTATTTCGGGGACAGGGAACTGAAGCTTTCTTT. Amino acid sequence: CASSLFRGQGTEAFF. Combining the CDR3 with reference TRBV28 and TRBJ1-1 gives the whole variable domain DVKVTQSSRYLVKRTGEKVFLECVQDMDHENMFWYRQDPGLGLRLIYFSYDVKMKEKGDIPEGYSVSREKKERFSLILESASTNQTSMYLCASSLFRGQGTEAFFGQGTRLTVV.